The 9 T cell receptor beta chains given below trace back to one sample, sequenced in a study of CD8 T cells in Susac syndrome. After extraction with the RNeasy kit, about 0.45 to 1 ug of the RNA was reverse transcribed using random hexamers. TCRdb processed the immunoSEQ multiplex PCR reads anew with MiXCR; each CDR3 protein has one entry. The sample lists about 80,000 distinct CDR3 sequences, 85% to 95% seen once, with about 0.25% in the top ten. Sequencing was carried out using CD8+ T cells from PBMCs. These receptors all come from a human donor in good health.

The chain uses TRBV19 and TRBJ2-7, with 7 bases lining up with TRBD1. V lost 5 bases to trimming and J lost 3 bases; unmatched junction nucleotides: 10. The germline V gene encodes CDR1 LNHDA and CDR2 SQIVND (reference sequence). The CDR3 sequence is 15 residues long. CDR3 DNA: TGTGCCAGTAGTTCCCGACAGGGATTGTTCTACGAGCAGTACTTC. As protein: CASSSRQGLFYEQYF.

The V gene is TRBV2, the J gene TRBJ1-5; TRBD1 aligns across 7 bases. The J call is uncertain, as TRBJ2-3 better fits the DNA end. Germline V gene sequence: CDR1 SNHLY, CDR2 FYNNEI. This CDR3 has 16 amino acids. The CDR3 bases are TGTGCCAGCAGTGAACCAGGTGGGACAGTAATCAAGGCCCAGTATTTT. Its protein product is CASSEPGGTVIKAQYF.

V is TRBV6-6 and J is TRBJ2-7; D is undetermined. The V end lost 6 bases, the J end lost 3 bases, and 6 bases lay between the germline ends. The CDR3 has 11 residues. Germline CDR1 reads MNHNY; CDR2 reads SVGAGI (reference sequence). CDR3 coding DNA: TGTGCCAGCAGCCCCAACTACGAGCAGTACTTC. Protein sequence: CASSPNYEQYF.

The V call is TRBV7-2, the J call TRBJ1-1; no reliable D call. Trimming stripped 3 bases from V and 2 bases from J, with 7 bases between. Germline CDR1 SGHTA, CDR2 FQGNSA. The CDR3 runs to 13 residues. The CDR3 protein is CASSFYINTEAFF. For the CDR3, the DNA is TGTGCCAGCAGCTTCTACATCAACACTGAAGCTTTCTTT.

The chain has TRBV11-2 and TRBJ2-5, with 7 bases lining up with TRBD1. The CDR3 loop spans 12 amino acids. V lost 6 bases, J lost 5 bases, and 3 bases stayed unmatched. Germline V gene sequence: CDR1 SGHAT, CDR2 FQNNGV. CDR3 loop: CASSTTGETQYF. Here the CDR3 DNA reads TGTGCCAGCAGTACGACAGGGGAGACCCAGTACTTC.

The chain is built from TRBV4-1 and TRBJ2-5; tentative D call: TRBD1 (5 bases). The germline V gene encodes CDR1 MGHRA and CDR2 YSYEKL. V lost 0 bases, J lost 5 bases, and 10 bases lay in between. The CDR3 runs to 14 residues. In DNA, the CDR3 is TGCGCCAGCAGCCAAGAACCAGGGCCGGAGACCCAGTACTTC. Protein sequence: CASSQEPGPETQYF.

This chain uses TRBV7-9 with TRBJ1-5; D is uncertain. The CDR3 totals 16 residues. The germline CDR1 and CDR2 sequences are SEHNR and FQNEAQ (reference sequence). The V end lost 4 bases, the J end lost 0 bases, and 13 bases lay between the germline ends. The CDR3 sequence: CASSSLRADSNQPQHF. The CDR3, as DNA: TGTGCCAGCAGCTCCCTTAGGGCAGATAGCAATCAGCCCCAGCATTTT.

The genes are TRBV27 and TRBJ1-1; the match to TRBD1 covers 7 bases. The CDR3 sequence is 15 residues long. J gave up 1 base and V 6 bases, and 8 bases lay outside the gene matches. Germline V gives CDR1 MNHEY, CDR2 SMNVEV (reference sequence). The CDR3 loop reads CASSKSQGGNTEAFF. The DNA for the CDR3 is TGTGCCAGCAGCAAATCGCAGGGGGGGAACACTGAAGCTTTCTTT.

For this clonotype: One junction end does not reproduce the germline sequence, and a read error may be involved. V usage is TRBV7-9 and J usage is TRBJ2-5; D uncertain. This CDR3 comprises 14 residues. The germline CDR1 and CDR2 sequences are SEHNR and FQNEAQ (reference sequence). CDR3 region: CARSLVQGQETQYF. The CDR3 nucleotides read TGTGCCAGAAGCTTGGTCCAAGGCCAAGAGACCCAGTACTTC.